This passage covers 27 T cell receptor beta chains from one sample sequenced in a study of cytomegalovirus exposure and HLA in healthy donors. The PCR made use of 60 Vbeta and 13 Jbeta primers. Data came from immunoSEQ multiplex PCR; TCRdb stores just in-frame clones and leaves some out. The table has 150,000 to 200,000 clones, 70% to 80% seen once. Sequenced material: PBMCs. These receptor sequences come from a young woman in good health and CMV-seropositive.

This clone was recorded a few times. The V and J genes are TRBV5-4 and TRBJ2-1; TRBD1 matches 8 bases. Germline CDR1 is SGHNT and CDR2 is YYREEE (reference sequence). The CDR3 spans 13 residues. After removal of 4 bases from V and 6 bases from J, the junction contained 3 bases not matched to a gene. In DNA form, the CDR3 reads TGTGCCAGCAGCCCTGGACAGGGCAATGAGCAGTTCTTC. It translates to CASSPGQGNEQFF.

CDR3 sequence reads: CASGTLQGMMGQPQHF. The CDR3 DNA reads as TGTGCTAGTGGTACGTTACAGGGGATGATGGGTCAGCCCCAGCATTTT. This chain links TRBV12-5 with TRBJ1-5; 7 bases agree with TRBD1. CDR3 length: 16 amino acids. The V gene's germline CDR1 is LGHNT and CDR2 FRNRAP. V lost 5 bases, J lost 6 bases, and 13 bases stayed unmatched.

The CDR3 sequence is CASSFDRGLDGYTF. The CDR3 nucleotides are TGTGCCAGCAGCTTCGACAGGGGGCTTGATGGCTACACCTTC. The rearrangement joins TRBV6-4 to TRBJ1-2; 10 bases fit TRBD1. CDR1 MRHNA and CDR2 SNTAGT come from the germline V gene. V was pared by 6 bases and J by 6 bases, with 7 bases of the junction left unmatched. This CDR3 is 14 amino acids long.

The chain recombines TRBV5-4 with TRBJ1-1, with D perhaps TRBD1 (6 bases). The germline V and J ends were trimmed by 2 bases and 10 bases, with 18 bases remaining between them. Germline CDR1 SGHNT, CDR2 YYREEE (reference sequence). The CDR3 is 14 amino acids. CDR3 region: CASSFERGRGVAFF. CDR3 DNA sequence: TGTGCCAGCAGCTTTGAGCGGGGGCGCGGGGTAGCTTTCTTT.

The chain carries TRBV19 and TRBJ1-2; no clear D gene. The CDR3 runs 14 residues. Trimming took off 3 bases at V and 0 bases at J, with 8 bases between the two ends. Looked up from germline, CDR1 is LNHDA and CDR2 is SQIVND (reference sequence). CDR3 loop: CASSILSSNYGYTF. CDR3 DNA: TGTGCCAGTAGTATTCTTAGCTCTAACTATGGCTACACCTTC.

V and J are TRBV28 and TRBJ2-3; TRBD2 might be the D (6 bases). V was cut by 2 bases and J by 2 bases, with 11 bases left in between. Per the germline V gene, CDR1 is MDHEN and CDR2 is SYDVKM. The CDR3 runs to 15 residues. CDR3: CASSLGGTFTDTQYF. For the CDR3, the DNA is TGTGCCAGCAGTTTAGGCGGGACGTTCACAGATACGCAGTATTTT.

The rearrangement uses TRBV30 and TRBJ1-1, with a possible D match to TRBD1 (6 bases). The CDR3 is made up of 15 amino acids. The germline V gene encodes CDR1 GTSNPN and CDR2 SVGIG (reference sequence). Trimming shortened V by 3 bases and J by 5 bases, and 19 bases separated the two germline ends. The CDR3 sequence: CAWSDAGQGQTEAFF. The CDR3 DNA sequence: TGTGCCTGGAGCGACGCGGGCCAGGGGCAGACTGAAGCTTTCTTT.

This clone was counted between two and nine times. V and J are TRBV5-1 and TRBJ2-7; perhaps TRBD1 as D (5 bases). V was clipped by 3 bases and J by 2 bases, with 12 bases between them. CDR1 is SGHRS and CDR2 is YFSETQ in the germline V gene. This CDR3 is 14 amino acids long. Here the CDR3 DNA reads TGCGCCAGCAGCTACCCGACAGAGACCTACGAGCAGTACTTC. Encoded protein: CASSYPTETYEQYF.

CDR3 sequence (DNA): TGTGCCAGCGGGACAGCCTCTGGAAACACCATATATTTT. This sequence encodes CASGTASGNTIYF. The chain uses TRBV7-9 and TRBJ1-3; 7 bases agree with TRBD1. The germline gives CDR1 SEHNR, CDR2 FQNEAQ (reference sequence). The CDR3 has 13 residues. Unmatched junction bases numbered 1, after V lost 8 bases and J lost 0 bases.

The chain joins TRBV18 to TRBJ2-1; 7 bases are a match to TRBD2. Per germline, CDR1 KGHSH and CDR2 LQKENI. The CDR3 sequence is 15 residues long. J gave up 7 bases and V 3 bases, and 9 bases lay outside the gene matches. This chain's CDR3 is CASSPRGGSGNEQFF. Here the CDR3 DNA reads TGTGCCAGCTCACCCCGGGGCGGGAGCGGTAATGAGCAGTTCTTC. Complete variable domain (other parts from reference TRBV18 and TRBJ2-1): NAGVMQNPRHLVRRRGQEARLRCSPMKGHSHVYWYRQLPEEGLKFMVYLQKENIIDESGMPKERFSAEFPKEGPSILRIQQVVRGDSAAYFCASSPRGGSGNEQFFGPGTRLTVL.

This sequence joins TRBV4-2 and TRBJ1-1; maybe TRBD1 (5 bases). There are 14 residues in the CDR3. Germline lookup yields CDR1 LGHNA and CDR2 YNFKEQ. V was trimmed by 3 bases and J by 7 bases, leaving 15 bases between them. The CDR3 sequence: CASSHTAGEGEAFF. The CDR3 DNA reads as TGTGCCAGCAGCCATACGGCGGGGGAAGGTGAAGCTTTCTTT.

This clone was observed once. The chain employs TRBV28 and TRBJ2-1, with TRBD1 matching 8 bases. The germline CDR1 and CDR2 sequences are MDHEN and SYDVKM. CDR3 length: 15 amino acids. V lost 2 bases, J lost 7 bases, and 7 bases stayed unmatched. In nucleotides, the CDR3 is TGTGCCAGCAGTTTAGGGCAGGGGGCTGTGAATGAGCAGTTCTTC. Translating gives CASSLGQGAVNEQFF.

J is TRBJ2-7 and V is TRBV5-1; a possible D gene is TRBD1 (6 bases). The germline V and J ends were trimmed by 5 bases and 3 bases, with 15 bases remaining between them. Germline V lookup: CDR1 SGHRS, CDR2 YFSETQ. The CDR3 has 14 amino acids. CDR3 protein: CASRPGQNFYEQYF. CDR3 bases: TGCGCCAGCAGGCCGGGACAAAACTTCTACGAGCAGTACTTC.

The chain carries TRBV27 and TRBJ1-3, with 11 bases aligning to TRBD1. V lost 8 bases to trimming and J lost 4 bases; unmatched junction nucleotides: 4. This CDR3 is 14 amino acids long. The germline V gene has CDR1 MNHEY and CDR2 SMNVEV (reference sequence). The CDR3 is CASSDRGRGNTIYF. The CDR3 DNA sequence: TGTGCCAGCTCGGACAGGGGGCGCGGAAACACCATATATTTT.

The rearrangement links TRBV7-6 to TRBJ2-7; 7 bases line up with TRBD1. V was pared by 7 bases and J by 2 bases, with 5 bases of the junction left unmatched. Germline V CDR1 and CDR2: SGHVS, FNYEAQ. The CDR3 is 13 amino acids. Here the CDR3 DNA reads TGTGCCAGCATGCCCGGGACAGCCTACGAGCAGTACTTC. Its translation: CASMPGTAYEQYF. The full variable domain, its missing parts supplied by reference TRBV7-6 and TRBJ2-7, is GAGVSQSPRYKVTKRGQDVALRCDPISGHVSLYWYRQALGQGPEFLTYFNYEAQQDKSGLPNDRFSAERPEGSISTLTIQRTEQRDSAMYRCASMPGTAYEQYFGPGTRLTVT.

This chain uses TRBV11-3 with TRBJ2-2; 13 positions agree with TRBD2. Losses at the gene ends were 6 bases for V and 0 bases for J; bases not matched to a gene: 4. CDR3 length: 17 amino acids. Germline V gene lookup returns CDR1 SGHNT and CDR2 YENEEA. The CDR3 DNA is TGTGCCAGCAGAAAGGGGACTAGCGGGGCGAACACCGGGGAGCTGTTTTTT. It specifies CASRKGTSGANTGELFF.

The chain has TRBV14 and TRBJ1-2; D is perhaps TRBD1 (5 bases). V was trimmed by 3 bases and J by 5 bases, leaving 13 bases between them. This CDR3 region has 14 residues. CDR1 is SGHDN and CDR2 is FVKESK in the germline V gene. The CDR3 DNA reads TGTGCCAGCAGCCATACAGGTTACGGATATGGCTACACCTTC. It specifies CASSHTGYGYGYTF.

This chain uses TRBV5-1 with TRBJ2-7, with D perhaps matching TRBD2 (5 bases). The CDR3 loop spans 14 amino acids. V dropped 4 bases and J dropped 5 bases, with 16 bases sitting between them. CDR1 is SGHRS and CDR2 is YFSETQ in the germline V gene. The CDR3 protein is CASSPDSGSNEQYF. CDR3 sequence (DNA): TGCGCCAGCAGCCCGGACTCTGGCAGCAACGAGCAGTACTTC.

The chain combines TRBV28 with TRBJ1-2; TRBD1 might be the D (6 bases). V shed 4 bases and J shed 0 bases, with 21 bases lying between them. The CDR3 loop spans 18 amino acids. Germline lookup yields CDR1 MDHEN and CDR2 SYDVKM. CDR3 nucleotide sequence: TGTGCCAGCAGTTCCCACGACAGGCTGACTTATACTAACTATGGCTACACCTTC. Its translation is CASSSHDRLTYTNYGYTF.

The CDR3 DNA is TGTGCCAGTAGTCTGTCGAGGGTCTCTGCCTACGAGCAGTACTTC. It yields the protein CASSLSRVSAYEQYF. The rearrangement links TRBV19 to TRBJ2-7, with D perhaps matching TRBD2 (5 bases). Trimming cost V 5 bases and J 2 bases, with 16 bases left between them. Germline V CDR1 and CDR2: LNHDA, SQIVND (reference sequence). The CDR3 runs to 15 residues. Combining the CDR3 with reference TRBV19 and TRBJ2-7 gives the whole variable domain DGGITQSPKYLFRKEGQNVTLSCEQNLNHDAMYWYRQDPGQGLRLIYYSQIVNDFQKGDIAEGYSVSREKKESFPLTVTSAQKNPTAFYLCASSLSRVSAYEQYFGPGTRLTVT.

The chain joins TRBV9 to TRBJ2-1; 13 bases agree with TRBD2. Unmatched junction bases numbered 7, after V lost 4 bases and J lost 6 bases. The germline gives CDR1 SGDLS, CDR2 YYNGEE. The CDR3 extends over 16 amino acids. CDR3 sequence (DNA): TGTGCCAGCAGCAGGGCGGGACTAGCGGGACGCAATGAGCAGTTCTTC. Amino acids: CASSRAGLAGRNEQFF.

CDR3 amino acids: CASSPGDYGYTF. CDR3 coding DNA: TGTGCCAGCAGCCCGGGTGACTATGGCTACACCTTC. The chain combines TRBV5-5 with TRBJ1-2; no definite D call. Germline assignment: CDR1 SGHKS and CDR2 YYEKEE (reference sequence). Trimming stripped 4 bases from V and 3 bases from J, with 7 bases between. The CDR3 runs 12 residues.

This chain joins TRBV9 and TRBJ2-7; weak D call: TRBD2 (6 bases). The CDR3 totals 13 residues. V was pared by 0 bases and J by 6 bases, with 10 bases between. Germline V gives CDR1 SGDLS, CDR2 YYNGEE. In nucleotides, the CDR3 is TGTGCCAGCAGCGTAGTGGAGGGCGGCGAGCAGTACTTC. Its protein product is CASSVVEGGEQYF.

The chain recombines TRBV6-1 with TRBJ2-7, with a possible D match to TRBD1 (6 bases). V was cut by 6 bases and J by 1 base, with 13 bases left in between. The germline CDR1 and CDR2 sequences are MNHNS and SASEGT. The CDR3 contains 14 residues. DNA for the CDR3: TGTGCCAGCAGGAACCCGGACAGTTCCTACGAGCAGTACTTC. Protein sequence: CASRNPDSSYEQYF.

This clone appeared a few times. This chain links TRBV6-5 with TRBJ2-1, with 9 bases matching TRBD2. Germline V gene sequence: CDR1 MNHEY, CDR2 SVGAGI. V gave up 4 bases and J gave up 7 bases; unmatched junction bases: 8. The CDR3 loop spans 15 amino acids. The CDR3 sequence is CASSLAGASTNEQFF. The CDR3 nucleotides read TGTGCCAGCAGTTTAGCGGGAGCTTCTACTAATGAGCAGTTCTTC.

The genes are TRBV13 and TRBJ2-3; possibly TRBD1 for D (5 bases). CDR3 length: 16 residues. Germline V gives CDR1 PRHDT, CDR2 FYEKMQ (reference sequence). The V end lost 4 bases, the J end lost 0 bases, and 14 bases lay between the germline ends. The CDR3 DNA sequence: TGTGCCAGCAGCTCGTCGTCGGCAGGGAGCACAGATACGCAGTATTTT. This translates into CASSSSSAGSTDTQYF.

The chain combines TRBV19 with TRBJ2-1; unclear D gene. The CDR3 spans 15 residues. V was pared by 3 bases and J by 0 bases, with 9 bases between. Looked up from germline, CDR1 is LNHDA and CDR2 is SQIVND (reference sequence). The CDR3 spells CASSIETSSYNEQFF. CDR3 in DNA: TGTGCCAGTAGTATTGAAACGAGCTCCTACAATGAGCAGTTCTTC.